Listed below are T cell receptor beta chains from one sample, sequenced in a study of Graves' ophthalmopathy and Graves' hyperthyroidism. MiXCR was run by TCRdb on the multiplex PCR reads, yielding one entry per CDR3 protein. The sample includes about 390,000 distinct CDR3 sequences, less than 20% of them seen just once. Source material: peripheral blood. Receptors were obtained from a woman younger than 35 with stable Graves' hyperthyroidism. Both conserved end residues are part of each CDR3. A D gene is named only where the DNA matches it firmly. Clone size is stated in some rows and not others, as once, few, many or a class when expanded.

size	J	V	D	CDR3	DNA
many	TRBJ1-2	TRBV7-2	TRBD1	CASSSGQGALGYTF	TGTGCCAGCAGCTCAGGACAGGGGGCGCTTGGCTACACCTTC
many	TRBJ2-7	TRBV6-1	-	CASSDRGAYEQYF	TGTGCCAGCAGTGACAGGGGAGCCTACGAGCAGTACTTC
many	TRBJ2-5	TRBV7-9	TRBD2	CASSSFGSGGQTQYF	TGTGCCAGCAGCTCATTCGGTAGCGGGGGACAGACCCAGTACTTC
many	TRBJ1-1	TRBV6-5	-	CASSYSSRRQTNTEAFF	TGTGCCAGCAGTTACTCGTCCAGGCGCCAAACGAACACTGAAGCTTTCTTT
many	TRBJ1-1	TRBV4-1	-	CASSQGLATEAFF	TGCGCCAGCAGCCAAGGATTGGCGACAGAAGCTTTCTTT
many	TRBJ2-5	TRBV24-1	-	CATSGTYQETQYF	TGTGCCACCAGTGGGACATACCAAGAGACCCAGTACTTC
-	TRBJ2-5	TRBV15	-	CATSRDDSQETQYF	TGTGCCACCAGCAGAGATGACAGCCAAGAGACCCAGTACTTC
many	TRBJ1-1	TRBV11-3	-	CASSLQRSEAFF	TGTGCCAGCAGCTTACAACGGTCAGAAGCTTTCTTT
-	TRBJ1-5	TRBV10-3	-	CASSAEHNQPQHF	TGTGCCAGCAGTGCAGAACACAATCAGCCCCAGCATTTT
many	TRBJ2-7	TRBV15	-	CATSRDNSGSYEQYF	TGTGCCACCAGCAGAGATAATAGCGGTTCCTACGAGCAGTACTTC
many	TRBJ1-5	TRBV12-3/TRBV12-4	-	CASSLARGSSQPQHF	TGTGCCAGCAGTTTAGCAAGGGGGTCCAGCCAGCCCCAGCATTTT
many	TRBJ1-1	TRBV7-6	-	CASSSGRNTEAFF	TGTGCCAGCAGCTCAGGGAGAAACACTGAAGCTTTCTTT
many	TRBJ2-7	TRBV11-2	TRBD1	CASSPISRRTGDLYEQYF	TGTGCCAGCAGCCCAATTAGTCGGCGGACAGGGGACCTCTACGAGCAGTACTTC
many	TRBJ1-1	TRBV7-2	-	CASSLAKQGTGTTEAFF	TGTGCCAGCAGCTTAGCTAAACAGGGCACAGGGACTACTGAAGCTTTCTTT
many	TRBJ2-4	TRBV6-2/TRBV6-3	TRBD2	CASSSLVGSGGKNIQYF	TGTGCCAGCAGTTCCCTCGTAGGGAGCGGGGGGAAAAACATTCAGTACTTC
many	TRBJ1-2	TRBV12-3/TRBV12-4	-	CASTPTNGGTNYGYTF	TGTGCCAGCACCCCGACCAATGGGGGTACTAACTATGGCTACACCTTC
many	TRBJ1-1	TRBV5-1	-	CASSLDGRTNTEAFF	TGCGCCAGCAGCTTGGACGGACGGACGAACACTGAAGCTTTCTTT
-	TRBJ2-7	TRBV4-2	-	CASSPGFLFRGFNFYEQYF	TGTGCCAGCAGCCCCGGGTTTTTGTTTCGAGGATTCAACTTCTACGAGCAGTACTTC
many	TRBJ2-7	TRBV7-2	-	CASSWTGTAPSEQYF	TGTGCCAGCAGCTGGACCGGGACTGCGCCGAGTGAGCAGTACTTC
few	TRBJ2-7	TRBV7-2	-	CASSLSRDSYEQYF	TGTGCCAGCAGCTTAAGCAGGGATTCCTACGAGCAGTACTTC
-	TRBJ1-3	TRBV12-3/TRBV12-4	-	CASSFVGNTLYF	TGTGCCAGCAGTTTTGTTGGAAACACCTTATATTTT
many	TRBJ2-5	TRBV12-3/TRBV12-4	-	CASSWDPQETQYF	TGTGCCAGCAGCTGGGACCCACAAGAGACCCAGTACTTC
many	TRBJ1-6	TRBV6-1	-	CASSPQQANNSPLHF	TGTGCCAGCAGCCCCCAGCAGGCTAATAATTCACCCCTCCACTTT
-	TRBJ1-4	TRBV29-1	TRBD1	CSVGGDSGYEKLFF	TGCAGCGTTGGGGGGGACAGTGGATATGAAAAACTGTTTTTT